A single sample is the source of the 10 T cell receptor beta chains below, sequenced in a study of T cell responses to AZD1222 COVID-19 vaccine. The protocol was immunoSEQ multiplex PCR, while the TCRdb copy is restricted to in-frame clones and leaves out a portion. This sample has 72,000 or so clones, with around 90% found just once. The input for sequencing was peripheral blood, taken on day 0 of AZD1222 vaccination. Receptor source: an adult in good health.

V is TRBV18 and J is TRBJ2-2, with D perhaps matching TRBD1 (6 bases). V was clipped by 5 bases and J by 2 bases, with 12 bases between them. Germline lookup yields CDR1 KGHSH and CDR2 LQKENI. CDR3 length equals 15 residues. The CDR3 protein is CASSAGTSNTGELFF. CDR3 bases: TGTGCCAGCTCAGCCGGGACAAGTAACACCGGGGAGCTGTTTTTT. Variable domain in full (rest from reference TRBV18 and TRBJ2-2): NAGVMQNPRHLVRRRGQEARLRCSPMKGHSHVYWYRQLPEEGLKFMVYLQKENIIDESGMPKERFSAEFPKEGPSILRIQQVVRGDSAAYFCASSAGTSNTGELFFGEGSRLTVL.

The chain couples TRBV7-3 to TRBJ1-1, with a weak D call TRBD1 (6 bases). The CDR3 totals 13 residues. The germline CDR1 and CDR2 sequences are SGHTA and FQGTGA. Trimming removed 5 bases from V and 3 bases from J, with 10 bases in between. This CDR3 reads CASSPRTDTEAFF. CDR3 in DNA: TGTGCCAGCAGCCCCCGGACAGACACTGAAGCTTTCTTT.

The chain joins TRBV9 to TRBJ2-2, with D possibly TRBD2 on 6 matching bases. The V and J ends lost 2 bases and 0 bases respectively, with 20 bases between them. The CDR3 is made up of 19 amino acids. From germline, CDR1 is SGDLS and CDR2 YYNGEE. The CDR3 reads CASSVAGTDGGPNTGELFF. The CDR3 region has the DNA TGTGCCAGCAGCGTTGCGGGGACCGATGGCGGCCCGAACACCGGGGAGCTGTTTTTT.

This clone is a singleton in its sample. A read error may account for a junction end that differs from germline. The V and J genes are TRBV28 and TRBJ2-7; 9 bases match TRBD1. Germline assignment: CDR1 MDHEN and CDR2 SYDVKM. The CDR3 loop spans 11 amino acids. CDR3 region: CPLTGPDRGYF. CDR3 DNA: TGCCCCCTCACAGGCCCGGACAGGGGATACTTC.

The rearrangement uses TRBV10-3 and TRBJ1-5; a possible D gene is TRBD1 (6 bases). Germline assignment: CDR1 ENHRY and CDR2 SYGVKD. The CDR3 consists of 16 residues. Trimming left V 0 bases short and J 4 bases short, with 13 bases between. The CDR3 DNA is TGTGCCATCAGTGAGTCCCTTGGGGGCCTAAATCAGCCCCAGCATTTT. It is translated as CAISESLGGLNQPQHF.

This sequence joins TRBV10-3 and TRBJ1-2; unclear D gene. Germline CDR1 reads ENHRY; CDR2 reads SYGVKD. Trimming shortened V by 3 bases and J by 2 bases, and 19 bases separated the two germline ends. CDR3 length: 17 amino acids. Written as DNA, the CDR3 is TGTGCCATCAGTGAATCCCCCCCAGATTACCGAAACTATGGCTACACCTTC. As protein: CAISESPPDYRNYGYTF.

J is TRBJ2-2 and V is TRBV10-3, with 8 bases identical to TRBD2. From germline, CDR1 is ENHRY and CDR2 SYGVKD. The CDR3 runs 15 residues. With 0 bases clipped from V and 7 bases from J, the junction kept 4 bases outside the gene matches. The CDR3 reads CAISESGGTSGELFF. CDR3 DNA: TGTGCCATCAGTGAGTCCGGAGGGACTAGCGGGGAGCTGTTTTTT.

The chain recombines TRBV27 with TRBJ1-4, with D uncertain. This CDR3 has 13 residues. Germline assignment: CDR1 MNHEY and CDR2 SMNVEV (reference sequence). Trimming took off 3 bases at V and 5 bases at J, with 7 bases between the two ends. The CDR3 protein is CASSFLQNEKLFF. For the CDR3, the DNA is TGTGCCAGCAGTTTCCTCCAGAATGAAAAACTGTTTTTT.

The chain links TRBV7-9 to TRBJ2-1, with TRBD1 identical over 7 bases. The J segment lost 6 bases and the V segment lost 4 bases, leaving 6 bases of the junction unmatched. CDR3 length equals 14 residues. CDR1 and CDR2 (germline): SEHNR, FQNEAQ (reference sequence). The CDR3 loop is CASSWGQPSNEQFF. CDR3 bases: TGTGCCAGCAGCTGGGGACAGCCCAGCAATGAGCAGTTCTTC.

CDR3 residues: CASSQEPVRGAFF. As DNA, the CDR3 is TGCGCCAGCAGCCAAGAGCCCGTCCGAGGGGCTTTCTTT. This chain links TRBV4-1 with TRBJ1-1; D remains unclear. The CDR3 spans 13 residues. Trimming stripped 0 bases from V and 11 bases from J, with 13 bases between. Looked up from germline, CDR1 is MGHRA and CDR2 is YSYEKL.